Below are 21 T cell receptor beta chains sequenced from a single sample in a study of T cells in Graves' hyperthyroidism and ophthalmopathy (dated by TCRdb to about 2019). Libraries were built with multiplex PCR. Sequencing was carried out with an Illumina HiSeq 2000. The TCR beta CDR3 regions were amplified from the RNA transcripts. The first round of RT-PCR for the TCR CDR3 was performed with the HTBI primer set and the Qiagen OneStep RT-PCR kit. TCRdb took the public reads, trimmed them with fastp at Q25, ran MiXCR for clone calling and kept in-frame beta chains. Every entry covers one CDR3 protein and lists the most common genes and DNA from its rows. The sample has more than 450,000 distinct CDR3 sequences on record, 12% to 15% of them singletons. The ten top clones hold roughly 13% of the sample. The sample consisted of blood. The receptors were gathered from a woman between 40 and 50 years old with Graves' hyperthyroidism.

This clonotype was seen ten or more times. V and J are TRBV6-1 and TRBJ2-7; D is perhaps TRBD1 (7 bases). The V and J ends lost 0 bases and 4 bases respectively, with 13 bases between them. CDR1 is MNHNS and CDR2 is SASEGT in the germline V gene. This CDR3 contains 15 residues. The CDR3 reads CASSEAGQGGYEQYF. The CDR3 DNA follows: TGTGCCAGCAGTGAAGCGGGGCAGGGGGGTTACGAGCAGTACTTC.

At least ten counts were recorded for this clonotype. The rearrangement links TRBV5-1 to TRBJ2-7; tentative D call: TRBD1 (6 bases). Between the trimmed V and J ends, which lost 2 bases and 3 bases, there was a span of 15 bases. The CDR3 runs to 15 residues. Germline V gene data show CDR1 as SGHRS and CDR2 as YFSETQ. CDR3 nucleotides: TGCGCCAGCAGCTTTCCGGGCAGGGGCATCTACGAGCAGTACTTC. Encoded protein: CASSFPGRGIYEQYF.

This clonotype was picked up a small number of times. The V gene is TRBV2, the J gene TRBJ2-2; 10 bases line up with TRBD1. The CDR3 spans 13 residues. Germline V gene sequence: CDR1 SNHLY, CDR2 FYNNEI. Losses at the gene ends were 11 bases for V and 3 bases for J; bases not matched to a gene: 3. CDR3 amino acids: CAGGTGDTGELFF. In nucleotides, the CDR3 is TGTGCCGGCGGGACAGGGGACACCGGGGAGCTGTTTTTT.

There are many counts of this clonotype. V is TRBV30 and J is TRBJ2-1; D unresolved. This CDR3 spans 10 amino acids. Germline V gene lookup returns CDR1 GTSNPN and CDR2 SVGIG (reference sequence). The V gene lost 2 bases and the J gene lost 13 bases, with 9 bases spanning the gap. This CDR3 is CAWSKLRQFF. In DNA, the CDR3 is TGTGCCTGGAGTAAACTGCGACAGTTCTTC.

Only one count was recorded for this clonotype. A much larger clone is a single base away; this may be a read error. The V gene is TRBV28, the J gene TRBJ2-7; 13 bases match TRBD2. CDR1 and CDR2 (germline): MDHEN, SYDVKM. With 6 bases clipped from V and 4 bases from J, the junction kept 6 bases outside the gene matches. The length of the CDR3 is 15 residues. The CDR3 region has the DNA TGTGCCAGCAGCGTCACTAGCGGGAGGGCGTACGAGCAGTACTTC. Translation gives CASSVTSGRAYEQYF.

This clonotype appeared many times. The chain employs TRBV7-2 and TRBJ2-3, with D perhaps TRBD1 or TRBD2 (5 bases each). The CDR3 length is 15 residues. Germline V CDR1 and CDR2: SGHTA, FQGNSA. Between the trimmed V and J ends, which lost 3 bases and 3 bases, there was a span of 13 bases. In nucleotides, the CDR3 is TGTGCCAGCAGCTTTATCGGGACGATGACAGATACGCAGTATTTT. Translation: CASSFIGTMTDTQYF.

This clonotype was counted ten times or more. The chain links TRBV7-9 to TRBJ2-2, with a tentative D call TRBD2 (6 bases). The germline V gene has CDR1 SEHNR and CDR2 FQNEAQ (reference sequence). The length of the CDR3 is 16 residues. V shed 2 bases and J shed 6 bases, with 16 bases lying between them. CDR3 sequence reads: CASSLRGAGTPGELFF. CDR3 in DNA: TGTGCCAGCAGCTTACGCGGGGCCGGAACCCCCGGGGAGCTGTTTTTT.

The rearrangement uses TRBV5-1 and TRBJ1-3; D remains ambiguous. Germline V gives CDR1 SGHRS, CDR2 YFSETQ. The V gene lost 4 bases and the J gene lost 2 bases, with 22 bases spanning the gap. The length of the CDR3 is 18 residues. This CDR3 is CASSLAPPGNPPGNTIYF. The CDR3 DNA reads TGCGCCAGCAGCCTGGCGCCCCCAGGCAACCCCCCTGGAAACACCATATATTTT.

This clonotype was detected a few times. The chain employs TRBV10-3 and TRBJ2-7, with 7 nucleotides matching TRBD2. Trimming took 7 bases from V and 0 from J; bases not matched to a gene: 6. Germline loops: CDR1 ENHRY, CDR2 SYGVKD. This CDR3 comprises 14 residues. The CDR3 region is CAITPTSLSYEQYF. The CDR3 DNA reads as TGTGCCATCACCCCGACTAGCCTCTCCTACGAGCAGTACTTC.

This clonotype has only a few counts. This chain connects TRBV9 to TRBJ2-7; 12 nucleotides match TRBD2. This CDR3 comprises 16 residues. Germline CDR1 reads SGDLS; CDR2 reads YYNGEE. The V gene end was trimmed by 0 bases and the J gene end by 0 bases; junction bases not matched to a gene: 1. The CDR3 sequence is CASSVGLAGASYEQYF. CDR3 bases: TGTGCCAGCAGCGTAGGACTAGCGGGAGCCTCCTACGAGCAGTACTTC.

In this sample, this clonotype turned up a few times. This CDR3 reads CASSQGSSMNTEAFF. The DNA for the CDR3 is TGCGCCAGCAGCCAAGGGAGTAGCATGAACACTGAAGCTTTCTTT. The V call is TRBV4-1, the J call TRBJ1-1; D remains unclear. Deletions cut 1 base from V and 0 bases from J, with 9 bases between. Germline values: CDR1 MGHRA, CDR2 YSYEKL. The length of the CDR3 is 15 residues.

This clonotype came up a few times. The rearrangement joins TRBV28 to TRBJ2-5; D call uncertain. CDR3 length: 13 residues. Germline V gene lookup returns CDR1 MDHEN and CDR2 SYDVKM. The V gene lost 3 bases and the J gene lost 13 bases, with 18 bases spanning the gap. The CDR3 spells CASSFPGVAVWYF. The CDR3 DNA reads as TGTGCCAGCAGTTTTCCCGGTGTTGCGGTATGGTACTTC.

This clonotype has ten or more counts. This sequence joins TRBV27 and TRBJ2-3; TRBD2 might be the D (6 bases). V was pared by 5 bases and J by 1 base, with 16 bases between. Germline assignment: CDR1 MNHEY and CDR2 SMNVEV (reference sequence). This CDR3 spans 16 amino acids. CDR3 protein: CASSNVGGFGTDTQYF. CDR3 sequence (DNA): TGTGCCAGCAGTAACGTCGGGGGTTTTGGCACAGATACGCAGTATTTT.

This clonotype has at least ten counts. The chain has TRBV28 and TRBJ2-5; 12 nucleotides match TRBD1. Germline CDR1 reads MDHEN; CDR2 reads SYDVKM. V lost 2 bases to trimming and J lost 1 base; unmatched junction nucleotides: 2. The CDR3 sequence is 16 residues long. The CDR3 nucleotides are TGTGCCAGCAGTTTACGGGACAGGGGGCCCCAAGAGACCCAGTACTTC. This gives the protein CASSLRDRGPQETQYF.

This clonotype has only a few counts. The chain links TRBV15 to TRBJ2-2; D gene ambiguous. Germline assignment: CDR1 LNHNV and CDR2 YYDKDF (reference sequence). V was clipped by 1 base and J by 2 bases, with 5 bases between them. There are 14 residues in the CDR3. CDR3 in DNA: TGTGCCACCAGCAGAGGAGCTAACACCGGGGAGCTGTTTTTT. Translation gives CATSRGANTGELFF.

V usage is TRBV6-1 and J usage is TRBJ2-3; 9 bases are shared with TRBD1. This CDR3 has 14 residues. Germline CDR1 reads MNHNS; CDR2 reads SASEGT. J was trimmed by 8 bases and V by 5 bases; bases with no gene match: 8. CDR3 residues: CASSRDRGVGTQYF. The DNA for the CDR3 is TGTGCCAGCAGTCGCGACAGGGGGGTGGGTACGCAGTATTTT.

Many counts were recorded for this clonotype. This chain connects TRBV5-1 to TRBJ2-2, with 8 bases lining up with TRBD1. The CDR3 extends over 17 amino acids. The junction had 12 bases not matched to a gene; V was cut back by 4 bases and J by 4 bases. CDR1 and CDR2 from the germline V gene are SGHRS and YFSETQ. The CDR3 DNA reads as TGCGCCAGCAGCCGGGGCGGCGGACAGGGCTTCACCGGGGAGCTGTTTTTT. This translates into CASSRGGGQGFTGELFF.

This clonotype has at least ten counts. The rearrangement links TRBV27 to TRBJ2-1; TRBD2 aligns across 11 bases. With 5 bases clipped from V and 5 bases from J, the junction kept 5 bases outside the gene matches. In germline, CDR1 is MNHEY, CDR2 SMNVEV (reference sequence). There are 15 residues in the CDR3. The CDR3 DNA sequence: TGTGCCAGCAGTATGGGGACTAGCGGACACAATGAGCAGTTCTTC. Its translation: CASSMGTSGHNEQFF.

This clonotype has a count of ten or more. This chain connects TRBV11-2 to TRBJ2-3; 12 bases are shared with TRBD1. The CDR3 extends over 15 amino acids. Per the germline V gene, CDR1 is SGHAT and CDR2 is FQNNGV. J lost 5 bases, V lost 3 bases, and 3 bases had no gene match. As DNA, the CDR3 is TGTGCCAGCAGCTTGGGGACAGGGGGCTTAGATACGCAGTATTTT. It codes for CASSLGTGGLDTQYF.

This clonotype was detected ten times or more. V gene TRBV2 combines with J gene TRBJ1-2; D uncertain. This CDR3 has 16 amino acids. The V gene lost 4 bases and the J gene lost 4 bases, with 19 bases spanning the gap. The germline V gene has CDR1 SNHLY and CDR2 FYNNEI. This chain's CDR3 is CASSVVGSLLPYGYTF. For the CDR3, the DNA is TGTGCCAGCAGTGTCGTAGGGTCTCTTCTTCCCTATGGCTACACCTTC.

This clonotype was seen at least ten times. This rearrangement joins TRBV15 to TRBJ1-5; D remains ambiguous. The CDR3 contains 13 residues. Germline lookup yields CDR1 LNHNV and CDR2 YYDKDF (reference sequence). The CDR3 bases are TGTGCGACCGGGGTGAATAGCAATCAGCCCCAGCATTTT. As protein: CATGVNSNQPQHF. The entire variable domain, with the rest obtained from reference TRBV15 and TRBJ1-5, is as follows: DAMVIQNPRYQVTQFGKPVTLSCSQTLNHNVMYWYQQKSSQAPKLLFHYYDKDFNNEADTPDNFQSRRPNTSFCFLDIRSPGLGDTAMYLCATGVNSNQPQHFGDGTRLSIL.